The 3 T cell receptor beta chains below all came from one sample that was sequenced in a study of response to subunit inactivated influenza vaccine. Each CDR3 protein is one row after TCRdb ran MiXCR on the RT-PCR reads. The sample lists under 200,000 distinct CDR3 sequences, more than 10% occurring once. In addition, the sample was reused for a study of T cells expressing NK-cell markers. That paper adds: As the method of synthesis, 5'RACE template switching with UMIs yielded TCR beta cDNA.

The sample consisted of CD8+ T cells sorted from PBMCs, taken roughly 13 days after vaccination. These receptors all stem from a man between 45 and 60 years old who received an inactivated influenza vaccine.

This chain connects TRBV7-6 to TRBJ2-7; D is perhaps TRBD1 (5 bases). The CDR3 is 14 amino acids. Looked up from germline, CDR1 is SGHVS and CDR2 is FNYEAQ. V lost 4 bases, J lost 0 bases, and 10 bases lay in between. The CDR3 loop is CASSYDRGSYEQYF. CDR3 DNA sequence: TGTGCCAGCAGCTATGATAGGGGCTCCTACGAGCAGTACTTC. The full variable domain, with the rest looked up from reference TRBV7-6 and TRBJ2-7, is GAGVSQSPRYKVTKRGQDVALRCDPISGHVSLYWYRQALGQGPEFLTYFNYEAQQDKSGLPNDRFSAERPEGSISTLTIQRTEQRDSAMYRCASSYDRGSYEQYFGPGTRLTVT.

The rearrangement links TRBV10-3 to TRBJ2-7; 10 positions match TRBD2. After removal of 10 bases from V and 0 bases from J, the junction contained 18 bases not matched to a gene. Germline CDR1 and CDR2: ENHRY and SYGVKD. This CDR3 has 18 residues. The CDR3 nucleotides are TGTGCCACCTCCCCCCTCGCTAGCGGGGGAAATTACTCCTACGAGCAGTACTTC. Its translation: CATSPLASGGNYSYEQYF.

A few counts support this clonotype. The chain is built from TRBV12-3 or TRBV12-4 and TRBJ1-3, with 7 bases fitting TRBD1. The CDR3 is made up of 15 amino acids. Trimming took 6 bases from V and 0 from J; bases not matched to a gene: 5. The CDR3 coding sequence is TGTGCCAGCAGGAACAGGGGAAACTCTGGAAACACCATATATTTT. Translation: CASRNRGNSGNTIYF.